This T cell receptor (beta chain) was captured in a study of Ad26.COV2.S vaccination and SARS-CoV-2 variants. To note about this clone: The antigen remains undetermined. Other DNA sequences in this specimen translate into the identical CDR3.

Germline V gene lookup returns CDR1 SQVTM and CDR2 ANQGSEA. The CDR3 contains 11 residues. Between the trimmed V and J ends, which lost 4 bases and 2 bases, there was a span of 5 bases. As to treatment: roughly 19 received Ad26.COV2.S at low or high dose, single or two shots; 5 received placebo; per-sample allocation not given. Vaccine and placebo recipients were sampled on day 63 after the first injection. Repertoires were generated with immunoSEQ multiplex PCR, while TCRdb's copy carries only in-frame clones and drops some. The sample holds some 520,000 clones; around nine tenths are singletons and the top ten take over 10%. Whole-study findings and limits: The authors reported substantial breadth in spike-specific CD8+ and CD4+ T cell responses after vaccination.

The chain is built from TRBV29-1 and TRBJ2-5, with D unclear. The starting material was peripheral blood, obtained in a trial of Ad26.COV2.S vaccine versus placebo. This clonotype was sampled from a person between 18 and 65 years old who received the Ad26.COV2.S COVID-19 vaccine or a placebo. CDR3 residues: CSVAPQETQYF. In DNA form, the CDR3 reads TGCAGCGTTGCCCCACAAGAGACCCAGTACTTC.